One sample yielded the 3 T cell receptor delta chains listed below, sequenced in a study of gamma-delta T cells after stem cell transplantation. TCRdb reprocessed the RT-PCR reads through CATT. The profile covers roughly 4,700 delta-chain clones, with around 2% appearing a single time and around 32% taken by the ten largest. The sequencing input was gamma-delta T cells. These receptors originate from a human donor. It is not recorded whose cells these are; they may come from a transplant donor.

The sample holds a few counts of this clone. The mismatch at residue 14 between this DNA's translation and the TCRdb protein of a much larger clone likely reflects a read error; the protein shown is translated from the DNA. The chain is built from TRDV2 and TRDJ1; 7 nucleotides line up with TRDD3. The length of the CDR3 is 18 residues. Germline V CDR1 and CDR2: GEAIGNYY, EKD. CDR3 sequence: CACEPLTLLGIHTNKLIF. The CDR3 nucleotides are TGTGCCTGTGAACCTCTAACCTTACTGGGGATCCACACCAATAAACTCATCTTT.

This clone was seen a handful of times. The protein that TCRdb holds for this DNA derives from a much larger clone and differs from the translated DNA at residue 6, which likely indicates a read error; the protein shown here is translated from the DNA. V gene TRDV2 combines with J gene TRDJ1; the match to TRDD3 covers 8 bases. The length of the CDR3 is 18 residues. Germline CDR1 and CDR2: GEAIGNYY and EKD. After removal of 0 bases from V and 0 bases from J, the junction contained 11 bases not matched to a gene. CDR3 nucleotides: TGTGCCTGTGACACCATACTGGGGGTCCCCCTCTACACCGATAAACTCATCTTT. Its translation is CACDTILGVPLYTDKLIF.

Points on this clone: For this DNA, TCRdb reports the protein of a much larger clone, which diverges at residue 9, most likely from a read error; the protein presented here is translated directly from the DNA. The chain carries TRDV2 and TRDJ1; 8 bases are a match to TRDD3. Germline trimming cut 1 base from V and 0 bases from J; bases unmatched to any gene: 18. CDR1 is GEAIGNYY, CDR2 EKD, per germline. This CDR3 is 20 amino acids long. The CDR3 spells CACDTVSRGVTGGYTDKLIF. The CDR3, as DNA: TGTGCCTGTGACACGGTATCCCGGGGAGTTACTGGGGGGTACACCGATAAACTCATCTTT.